This T cell receptor beta chain originates from a study of cytomegalovirus exposure and HLA in healthy donors. Study at large: Out of about 170 million T cells, an earlier analysis found fewer than 140 million unique TCR beta sequences in total.

This clone appeared a few times. Its antigen is unknown. This CDR3 has 17 residues. Germline assignment: CDR1 LNHNV and CDR2 YYDKDF (reference sequence). V was pared by 0 bases and J by 2 bases, with 17 bases between. Study conclusions and caveats: In a later analysis, about 17,000 TCR beta sequences were associated with HLA alleles at 0.05 false discovery rate. A later analysis linked a missense DCLRE1C variant to TCR beta V- and J-gene trimming.

The PCR made use of 60 Vbeta and 13 Jbeta primers. TCRdb's copy holds only in-frame clones and misses some; the assay was immunoSEQ multiplex PCR. The sample records some 96,000 clones, 77% being singletons. This receptor was obtained from a female donor in good health and CMV-seronegative. Material: PBMCs. The chain employs TRBV15 and TRBJ2-7; tentative D call: TRBD1 (6 bases). CDR3 loop: CATSRDQRGGYPYEQYF. In nucleotides, the CDR3 is TGTGCCACCAGCAGAGATCAGAGAGGGGGATACCCCTACGAGCAGTACTTC.